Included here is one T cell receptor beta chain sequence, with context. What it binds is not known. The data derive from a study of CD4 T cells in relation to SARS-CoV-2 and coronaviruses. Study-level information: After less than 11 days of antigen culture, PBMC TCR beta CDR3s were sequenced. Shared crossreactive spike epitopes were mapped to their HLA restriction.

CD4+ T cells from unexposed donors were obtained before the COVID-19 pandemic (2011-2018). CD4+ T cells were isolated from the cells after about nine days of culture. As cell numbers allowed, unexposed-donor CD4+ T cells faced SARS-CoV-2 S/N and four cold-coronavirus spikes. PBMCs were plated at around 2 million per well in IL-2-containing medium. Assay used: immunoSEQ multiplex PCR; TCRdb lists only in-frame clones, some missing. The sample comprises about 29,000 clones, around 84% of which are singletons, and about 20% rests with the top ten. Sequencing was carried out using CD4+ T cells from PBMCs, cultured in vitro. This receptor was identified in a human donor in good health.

Here the CDR3 DNA reads TGTGCCAGTAGTGATCCGGGCCTCAGGACACCCCTCCACTTT. Translating gives CASSDPGLRTPLHF. This chain uses TRBV19 with TRBJ1-6; D gene ambiguous. V dropped 5 bases and J dropped 11 bases, with 16 bases sitting between them. Germline V lookup: CDR1 LNHDA, CDR2 SQIVND (reference sequence). The CDR3 spans 14 residues.